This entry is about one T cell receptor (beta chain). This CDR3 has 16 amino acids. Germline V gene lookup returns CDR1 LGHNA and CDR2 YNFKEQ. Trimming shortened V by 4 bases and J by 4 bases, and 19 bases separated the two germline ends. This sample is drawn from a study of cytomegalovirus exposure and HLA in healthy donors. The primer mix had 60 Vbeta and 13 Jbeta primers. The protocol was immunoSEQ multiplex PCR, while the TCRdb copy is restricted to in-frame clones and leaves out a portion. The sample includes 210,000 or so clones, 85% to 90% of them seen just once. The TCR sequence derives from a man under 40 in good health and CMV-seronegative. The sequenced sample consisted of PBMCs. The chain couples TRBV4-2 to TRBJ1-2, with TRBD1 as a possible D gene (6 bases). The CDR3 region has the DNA TGTGCCAGCAGCCGGGCAGGGGAAGGTATAACCTATGGCTACACCTTC. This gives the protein CASSRAGEGITYGYTF.